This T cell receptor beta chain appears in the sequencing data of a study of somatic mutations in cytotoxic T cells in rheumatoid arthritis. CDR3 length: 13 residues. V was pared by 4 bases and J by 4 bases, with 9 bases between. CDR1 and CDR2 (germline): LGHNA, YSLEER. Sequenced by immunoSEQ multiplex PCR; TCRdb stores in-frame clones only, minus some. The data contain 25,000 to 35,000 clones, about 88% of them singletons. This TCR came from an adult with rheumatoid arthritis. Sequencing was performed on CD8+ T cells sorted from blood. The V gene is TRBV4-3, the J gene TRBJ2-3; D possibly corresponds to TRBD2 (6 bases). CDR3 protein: CASSRGIADTQYF. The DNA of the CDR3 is TGCGCCAGCAGCCGCGGGATCGCAGATACGCAGTATTTT.